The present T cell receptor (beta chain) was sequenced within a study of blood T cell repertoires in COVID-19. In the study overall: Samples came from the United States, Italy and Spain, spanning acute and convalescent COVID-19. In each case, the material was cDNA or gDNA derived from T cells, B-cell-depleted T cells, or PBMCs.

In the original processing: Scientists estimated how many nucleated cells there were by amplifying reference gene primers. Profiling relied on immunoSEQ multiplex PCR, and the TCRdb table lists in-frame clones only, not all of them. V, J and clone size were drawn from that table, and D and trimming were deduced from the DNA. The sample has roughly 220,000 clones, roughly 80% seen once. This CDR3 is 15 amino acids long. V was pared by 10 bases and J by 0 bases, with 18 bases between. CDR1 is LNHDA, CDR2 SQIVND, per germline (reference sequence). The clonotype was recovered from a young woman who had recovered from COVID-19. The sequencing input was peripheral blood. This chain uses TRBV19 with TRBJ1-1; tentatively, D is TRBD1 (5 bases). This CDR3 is CATSGRRGVNTEAFF. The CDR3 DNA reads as TGTGCCACCTCTGGCAGACGGGGGGTGAACACTGAAGCTTTCTTT.